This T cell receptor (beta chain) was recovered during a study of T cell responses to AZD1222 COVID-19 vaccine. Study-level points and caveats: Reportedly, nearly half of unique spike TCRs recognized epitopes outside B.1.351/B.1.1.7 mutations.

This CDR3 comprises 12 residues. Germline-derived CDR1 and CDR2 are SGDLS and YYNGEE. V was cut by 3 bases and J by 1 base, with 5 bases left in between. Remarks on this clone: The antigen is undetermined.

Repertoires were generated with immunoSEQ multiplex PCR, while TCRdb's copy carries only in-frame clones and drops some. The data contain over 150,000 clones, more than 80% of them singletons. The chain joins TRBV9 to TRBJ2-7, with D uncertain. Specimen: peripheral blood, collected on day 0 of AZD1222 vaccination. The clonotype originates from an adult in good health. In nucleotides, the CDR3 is TGTGCCAGCAGCGGACGGTCCTACGAGCAGTACTTC. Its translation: CASSGRSYEQYF.